Shown below are 2 T cell receptor beta chains from a single sample sequenced in a study of cytomegalovirus exposure and HLA in healthy donors. The primer mix had 60 Vbeta and 13 Jbeta primers. Using immunoSEQ multiplex PCR, the repertoire was profiled, and TCRdb retains in-frame clones only, with some absent. The sample records approximately 84,000 clones, about 75% being singletons. Input material: PBMCs. These receptor sequences come from a man between 40 and 49 years old in good health and CMV-seronegative.

The V call is TRBV28, the J call TRBJ1-1; D unresolved. CDR3 length: 13 amino acids. The V and J ends lost 10 bases and 0 bases respectively, with 12 bases between them. Germline loops: CDR1 MDHEN, CDR2 SYDVKM. As DNA, the CDR3 is TGTGCCACCGAGGGCTCCGTGAACACTGAAGCTTTCTTT. Translation gives CATEGSVNTEAFF.

The chain joins TRBV27 to TRBJ2-7, with 8 bases lining up with TRBD1. V was clipped by 6 bases and J by 2 bases; unmatched bases: 9. In germline, CDR1 is MNHEY, CDR2 SMNVEV (reference sequence). CDR3 length: 15 amino acids. The CDR3 DNA reads TGTGCCAGCAGATGGACAGGGAATGGGGCCTACGAGCAGTACTTC. Protein: CASRWTGNGAYEQYF.